This TCR beta chain emerged from a study of control samples from healthy donors and cancer patients. TCRdb's table, derived via immunoSEQ multiplex PCR, lists solely in-frame clones and lacks some. The repertoire has 90,000 or so clones, 86% of them found once; the top ten carry roughly 1.3%. The receptor was derived from a woman between 50 and 59 years old in good health. The sequencing input was blood.

The DNA of the CDR3 is TGTGCCAGCAGTTCGGGTTGGGGCACAGATACGCAGTATTTT. This translates into CASSSGWGTDTQYF. V usage is TRBV27 and J usage is TRBJ2-3; D is undetermined. V was clipped by 4 bases and J by 1 base, with 9 bases between them. The CDR3 sequence is 14 residues long. Germline CDR1 MNHEY, CDR2 SMNVEV (reference sequence).